This TCR beta chain was obtained from a study of T cells in localized non-small cell lung cancer. J was trimmed by 5 bases and V by 0 bases; bases with no gene match: 3. Germline V gene sequence: CDR1 SGDLS, CDR2 YYNGEE. The CDR3 is made up of 14 amino acids. The protocol was immunoSEQ multiplex PCR, while the TCRdb copy is restricted to in-frame clones and leaves out a portion. The sample shows fewer than 50,000 clones, 83% of them seen only once. The receptor was isolated from a man between 40 and 70 years old with stage II lung adenocarcinoma. V is TRBV9 and J is TRBJ2-3; 7 bases fit TRBD2. Sample: PBMCs, taken before any cancer treatment. This CDR3 is CASSVEGGRDTQYF. CDR3 DNA sequence: TGTGCCAGCAGCGTAGAGGGAGGGCGAGATACGCAGTATTTT. Full variable domain (outside the CDR3, taken from reference TRBV9 and TRBJ2-3): DSGVTQTPKHLITATGQRVTLRCSPRSGDLSVYWYQQSLDQGLQFLIQYYNGEERAKGNILERFSAQQFPDLHSELNLSSLELGDSALYFCASSVEGGRDTQYFGPGTRLTVL.